The sequence of this T cell receptor beta chain was determined in a study of blood T cell repertoires in COVID-19 (dated by TCRdb to between 2020 and 2021). Notes on the research overall: The collaborator samples originated in the United States, Italy and Spain and spanned the acute and convalescent phases of COVID-19. Subjects who had been exposed to COVID-19, were actively infected with it, or had recovered from it provided the deeply sampled blood TCRbeta repertoires that made up the dataset. Samples came from the ongoing ImmuneRACE study (first 160 participants) plus 1,254 subjects from 6 global collaborators. A de-identified subject ID, COVID-19 status, age in years and sex were almost always included in the sample metadata. The material from the prospective study consisted of cDNA or gDNA derived from T cells, B-cell-depleted T cells, or PBMCs. HLA class I and class II types, where available, came from metadata supplied by the sample provider rather than from assay-based typing. The repertoires were released in a freely available public database meant as a resource for research on the immune response to SARS-CoV-2.

Notes on this clone: Its cognate antigen has yet to be identified. No qualities accompany the bases; no much larger clone lies one base away.

Whole blood was collected in K2EDTA tubes by collaborating institutions according to the institutions' own protocols. Collaborator samples were shipped for TCRbeta analysis as frozen whole blood, isolated PBMCs, or DNA extracted from either sample type. TCRbeta CDR3 regions were amplified from genomic DNA by means of the immunoSEQ Assay, a bias-controlled multiplex PCR. The study's processing was this. The number of nucleated cells in each sample was estimated by amplification of reference gene primers within the assay. Sequence reads were collapsed and filtered to measure the absolute abundance of every unique TCRbeta CDR3 rearrangement. For each sample, productive Simpson clonality was calculated by taking the square root of Simpson's diversity index across productive rearrangements. The source is immuneACCESS, and TCRdb retained only in-frame sequences with V and J called. Part of the clones is not carried over; for the studies checked, unresolved V genes explain less than half of this, and the remainder is unexplained. V and J calls and clone size are given by that table; D and trimming were obtained from the DNA. In this sample the table shows about 270,000 clones, approximately 85% of which occur a single time. The ten largest clones take up 8% to 13% of the sample.

Counted from cysteine to phenylalanine, this CDR3 has 14 amino acids. CDR3 DNA is the only sequence kept; it has 42 bases, read in frame from the first base. The V end loses 1 base and the J end loses 4 bases, and a stretch of 8 bases separates them. Taken from the germline V gene, the CDR1 and CDR2 loops are SGHAT and FQNNGV. Beyond this particular receptor, the publication reports: How much clinical and demographic metadata was included differed by source and by participant, and the metadata was provided uncurated.

The TCR was taken from a woman between 65 and 79 years old with acute or convalescent COVID-19. The specimen was peripheral blood. In this chain, TRBV11-2 is recombined with TRBJ1-5; the D gene is not confidently resolved. The DNA reads TGTGCCAGCAGCTTAGCCAGTTTTAATCAGCCCCAGCATTTT. This codes for CASSLASFNQPQHF.